A selection of T cell receptor beta chains follows, all from one sample in a study of blood T cell repertoires in COVID-19. Profiled with immunoSEQ multiplex PCR; TCRdb holds only in-frame clones, not every one. The sample shows some 230,000 clones, around 82% of them seen only once. Material for sequencing was peripheral blood. The source of these receptors is a woman aged 60-75 years with acute or convalescent COVID-19. The conserved cysteine and the conserved F or W are not part of the CDR3 here.

J gene: TRBJ1-2; V gene: TRBV24-1; CDR3 protein: ATSDTGYGYT
J gene: TRBJ2-5; V gene: TRBV6-6; CDR3 protein: ASSYRSNYQETQY
J gene: TRBJ1-1; V gene: TRBV28; CDR3 protein: ASSLEWNTEAF
J gene: TRBJ2-5; V gene: TRBV27; CDR3 protein: ASSPRRGQETQY
J gene: TRBJ2-2; V gene: TRBV5-6; CDR3 protein: ASSLATGGGITGELF
J gene: TRBJ1-6; V gene: TRBV7-4; CDR3 protein: ASSPRGQGLNVNSPLH
J gene: TRBJ1-2; V gene: TRBV30; CDR3 protein: AWSVHPQAYGYT
J gene: TRBJ2-1; V gene: TRBV1; CDR3 protein: TSSPSGGANSSYNEQF
J gene: TRBJ1-2; V gene: TRBV30; CDR3 protein: AWSVWQANYGYT
J gene: TRBJ2-7; V gene: TRBV6-6; CDR3 protein: ASSQTLGTEQY
J gene: TRBJ1-1; V gene: TRBV5-1; CDR3 protein: ASSLALGGAMNTEAF
J gene: TRBJ1-1; V gene: TRBV2; CDR3 protein: ASSDPRDRKNTEAF
J gene: TRBJ1-5; V gene: TRBV3-1/TRBV3-2; CDR3 protein: ASGEAHSNQPQH
J gene: TRBJ2-1; V gene: TRBV5-6; CDR3 protein: ASSFERGSRNKQF
J gene: TRBJ2-3; V gene: TRBV6-1; CDR3 protein: ASSVGTSGVTDTQY